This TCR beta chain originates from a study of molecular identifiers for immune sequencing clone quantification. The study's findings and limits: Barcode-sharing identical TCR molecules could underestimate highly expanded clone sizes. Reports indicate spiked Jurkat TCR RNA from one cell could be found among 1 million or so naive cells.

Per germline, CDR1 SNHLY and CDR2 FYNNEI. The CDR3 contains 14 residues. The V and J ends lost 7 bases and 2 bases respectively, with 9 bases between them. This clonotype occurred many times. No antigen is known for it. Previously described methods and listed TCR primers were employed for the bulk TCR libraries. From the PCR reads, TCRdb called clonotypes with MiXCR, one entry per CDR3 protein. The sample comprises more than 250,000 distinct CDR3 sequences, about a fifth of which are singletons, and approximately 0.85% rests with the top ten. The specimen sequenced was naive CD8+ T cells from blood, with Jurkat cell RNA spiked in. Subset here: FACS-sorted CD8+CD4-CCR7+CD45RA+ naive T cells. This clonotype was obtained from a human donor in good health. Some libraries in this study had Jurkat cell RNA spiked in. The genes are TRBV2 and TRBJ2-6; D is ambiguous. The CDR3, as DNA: TGTGCCAGCATTGGGGTACCTGGGGCCAACGTCCTGACTTTC. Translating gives CASIGVPGANVLTF.